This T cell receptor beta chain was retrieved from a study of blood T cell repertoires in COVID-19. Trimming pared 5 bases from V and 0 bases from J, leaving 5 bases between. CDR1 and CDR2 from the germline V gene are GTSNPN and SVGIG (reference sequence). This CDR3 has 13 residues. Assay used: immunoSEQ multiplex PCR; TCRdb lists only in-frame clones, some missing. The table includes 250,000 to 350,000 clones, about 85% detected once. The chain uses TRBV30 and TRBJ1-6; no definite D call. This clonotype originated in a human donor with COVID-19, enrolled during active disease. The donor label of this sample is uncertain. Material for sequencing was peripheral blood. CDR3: CAWESSYNSPLHF. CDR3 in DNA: TGTGCCTGGGAGAGCTCCTATAATTCACCCCTCCACTTT.